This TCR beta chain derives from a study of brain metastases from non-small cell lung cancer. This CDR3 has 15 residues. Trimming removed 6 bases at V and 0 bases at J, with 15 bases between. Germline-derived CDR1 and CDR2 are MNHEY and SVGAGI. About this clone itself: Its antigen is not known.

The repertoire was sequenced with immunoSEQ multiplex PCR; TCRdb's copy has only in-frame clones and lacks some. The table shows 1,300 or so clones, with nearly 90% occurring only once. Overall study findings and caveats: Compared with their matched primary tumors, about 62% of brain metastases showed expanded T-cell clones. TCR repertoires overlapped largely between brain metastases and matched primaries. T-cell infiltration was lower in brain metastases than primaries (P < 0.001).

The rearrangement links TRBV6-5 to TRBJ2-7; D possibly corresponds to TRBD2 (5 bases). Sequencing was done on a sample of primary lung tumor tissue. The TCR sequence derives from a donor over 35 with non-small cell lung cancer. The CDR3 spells CASSEEAGSSYEQYF. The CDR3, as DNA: TGTGCCAGCAGCGAGGAGGCAGGAAGCTCCTACGAGCAGTACTTC.